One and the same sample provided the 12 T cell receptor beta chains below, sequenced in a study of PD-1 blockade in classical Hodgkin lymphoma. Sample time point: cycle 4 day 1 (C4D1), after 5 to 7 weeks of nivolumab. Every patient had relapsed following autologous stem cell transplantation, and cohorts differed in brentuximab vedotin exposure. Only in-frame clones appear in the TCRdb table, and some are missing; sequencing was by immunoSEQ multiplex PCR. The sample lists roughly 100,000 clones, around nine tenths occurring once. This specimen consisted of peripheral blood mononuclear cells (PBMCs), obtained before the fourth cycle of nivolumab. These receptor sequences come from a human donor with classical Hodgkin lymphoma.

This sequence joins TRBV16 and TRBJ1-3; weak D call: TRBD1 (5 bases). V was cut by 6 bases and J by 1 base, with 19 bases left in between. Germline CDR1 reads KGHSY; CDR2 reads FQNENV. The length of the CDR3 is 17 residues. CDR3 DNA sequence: TGTGCCAGCAGTCTTCGACCGACGGGGGGATCTGGAAACACCATATATTTT. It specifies CASSLRPTGGSGNTIYF.

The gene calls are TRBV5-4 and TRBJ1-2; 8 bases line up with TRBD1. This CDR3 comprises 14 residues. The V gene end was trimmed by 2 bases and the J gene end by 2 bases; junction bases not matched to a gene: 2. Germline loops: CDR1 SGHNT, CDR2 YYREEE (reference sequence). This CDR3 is CASSFNRGNYGYTF. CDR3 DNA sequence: TGTGCCAGCAGCTTTAACAGGGGGAACTATGGCTACACCTTC.

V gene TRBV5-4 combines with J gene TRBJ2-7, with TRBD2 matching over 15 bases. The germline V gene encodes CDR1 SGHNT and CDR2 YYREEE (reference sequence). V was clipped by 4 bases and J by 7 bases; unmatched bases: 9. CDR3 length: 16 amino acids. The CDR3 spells CASSPGTSGRMGEQYF. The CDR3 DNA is TGTGCCAGCAGCCCTGGGACTAGCGGGAGGATGGGGGAGCAGTACTTC.

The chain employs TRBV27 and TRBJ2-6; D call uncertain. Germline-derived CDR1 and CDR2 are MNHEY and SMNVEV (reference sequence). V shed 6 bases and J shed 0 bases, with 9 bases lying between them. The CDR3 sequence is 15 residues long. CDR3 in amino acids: CASRMIGSGANVLTF. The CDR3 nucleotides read TGTGCCAGCAGAATGATAGGCTCTGGGGCCAACGTCCTGACTTTC.

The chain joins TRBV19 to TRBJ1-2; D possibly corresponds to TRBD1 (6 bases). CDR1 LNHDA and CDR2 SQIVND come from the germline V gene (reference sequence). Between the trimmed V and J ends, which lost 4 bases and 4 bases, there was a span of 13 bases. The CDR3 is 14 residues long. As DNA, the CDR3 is TGTGCCAGTAGTAAAAACAGGGCTGCCTATGGCTACACCTTC. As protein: CASSKNRAAYGYTF.

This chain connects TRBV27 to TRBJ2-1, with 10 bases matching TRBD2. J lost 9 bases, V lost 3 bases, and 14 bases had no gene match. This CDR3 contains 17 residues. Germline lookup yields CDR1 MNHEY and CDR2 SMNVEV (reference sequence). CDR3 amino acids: CASSFTGSSGLASEQFF. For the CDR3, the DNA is TGTGCCAGCAGTTTTACTGGGAGCTCGGGACTAGCGTCTGAGCAGTTCTTC.

This CDR3 is CASSPDGWDTQYF. In DNA, the CDR3 is TGCGCCAGCAGCCCGGACGGGTGGGATACGCAGTATTTT. This chain uses TRBV5-1 with TRBJ2-3; D unresolved. V dropped 4 bases and J dropped 6 bases, with 12 bases sitting between them. The CDR3 covers 13 residues. The germline CDR1 and CDR2 sequences are SGHRS and YFSETQ.

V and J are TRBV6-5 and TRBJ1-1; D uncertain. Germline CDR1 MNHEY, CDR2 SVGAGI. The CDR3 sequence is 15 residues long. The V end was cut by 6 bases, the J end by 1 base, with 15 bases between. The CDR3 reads CASRTGRGQNTEAFF. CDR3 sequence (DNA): TGTGCCAGCAGAACCGGAAGAGGGCAGAACACTGAAGCTTTCTTT.

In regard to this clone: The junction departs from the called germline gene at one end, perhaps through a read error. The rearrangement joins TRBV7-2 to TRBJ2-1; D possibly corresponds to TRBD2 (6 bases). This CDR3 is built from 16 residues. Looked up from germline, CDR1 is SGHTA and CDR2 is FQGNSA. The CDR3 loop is CASSRSSGTGTDEQLF. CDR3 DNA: TGTGCCAGCAGCAGATCCTCCGGGACTGGAACGGATGAGCAGCTCTTC.

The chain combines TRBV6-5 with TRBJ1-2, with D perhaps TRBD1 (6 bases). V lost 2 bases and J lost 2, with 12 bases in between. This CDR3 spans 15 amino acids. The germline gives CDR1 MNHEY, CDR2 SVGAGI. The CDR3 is CASSYGGQFNYGYTF. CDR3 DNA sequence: TGTGCCAGCAGTTACGGTGGACAGTTCAACTATGGCTACACCTTC.

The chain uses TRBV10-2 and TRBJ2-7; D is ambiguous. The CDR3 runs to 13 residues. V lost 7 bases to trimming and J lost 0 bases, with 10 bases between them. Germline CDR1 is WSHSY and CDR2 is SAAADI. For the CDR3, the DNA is TGCGCCAGCACCCGCCAGAGCTCCTACGAGCAGTACTTC. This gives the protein CASTRQSSYEQYF.

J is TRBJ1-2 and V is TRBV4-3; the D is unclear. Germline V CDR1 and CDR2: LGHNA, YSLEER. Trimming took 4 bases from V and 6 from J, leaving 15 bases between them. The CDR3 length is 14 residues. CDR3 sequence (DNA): TGCGCCAGCAGCCCCACCCGCTTCATCCATGGCTACACCTTC. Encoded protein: CASSPTRFIHGYTF.